A selection of T cell receptor beta chains follows, all from one sample in a study of blood T cell repertoires in COVID-19. TCRdb keeps only in-frame clones here, not all; method: immunoSEQ multiplex PCR. The table lists tens of thousands of clones, more than 60% of them singletons, with around 28% in the top ten. Source material: peripheral blood. These receptors all stem from a woman of 80 years or more with active or convalescent COVID-19. CDR3s include the opening cysteine and the closing phenylalanine or tryptophan. The order of the fields is J gene, D gene, clone size, V gene, CDR3 DNA, CDR3 protein. The D gene is left open where the match is weak. Clone size is shown for a subset of rows, as once, few, many or a class of expanded clone.

J gene: TRBJ1-3; D gene: -; clone size: -; V gene: TRBV6-2/TRBV6-3; CDR3 DNA: TGTGCCAGCAGCACAGACCCGATTGATCCACACTCTGGAAACACCATATATTTT; CDR3 protein: CASSTDPIDPHSGNTIYF
J gene: TRBJ2-1; D gene: TRBD1; clone size: once; V gene: TRBV5-1; CDR3 DNA: TGCGCCAGCAGCCTGTCCCTGAGGGACAGGGGGTTCAATGAGCAGTTCTTC; CDR3 protein: CASSLSLRDRGFNEQFF
J gene: TRBJ1-1; D gene: -; clone size: -; V gene: TRBV6-5; CDR3 DNA: TGTGCCAGCAGTTCCACAAGGGGGTCGAACACTGAAGCCTTCTTT; CDR3 protein: CASSSTRGSNTEAFF
J gene: TRBJ1-1; D gene: -; clone size: -; V gene: TRBV21-1; CDR3 DNA: TGTGCCAGCAGCAAAGGGGCCAGACAGAACACTGAAGCTTTCTTT; CDR3 protein: CASSKGARQNTEAFF
J gene: TRBJ1-1; D gene: -; clone size: -; V gene: TRBV19; CDR3 DNA: TGTGCCAGCAGGGTCGGAGACACTGAAGCTTTCTTT; CDR3 protein: CASRVGDTEAFF
J gene: TRBJ1-6; D gene: TRBD1; clone size: -; V gene: TRBV4-1; CDR3 DNA: TGCGCCAGCAGCCAGGGGCAGGGGGCATCATCACCCCTCCACTTT; CDR3 protein: CASSQGQGASSPLHF
J gene: TRBJ2-3; D gene: TRBD1; clone size: -; V gene: TRBV28; CDR3 DNA: TGTGCCAGCAGAGAACCGGGACAGGGAGCAGATACGCAGTATTTT; CDR3 protein: CASREPGQGADTQYF
J gene: TRBJ1-4; D gene: -; clone size: -; V gene: TRBV4-1; CDR3 DNA: TGCGCCAGCAGCCAAGAGGGGGGTGAGAATGAAAAACTGTTTTTT; CDR3 protein: CASSQEGGENEKLFF
J gene: TRBJ1-1; D gene: -; clone size: -; V gene: TRBV7-8; CDR3 DNA: TGTGCCAGCAGCTTAGCAGGGGAGGGCACTGAAGCTTTCTTT; CDR3 protein: CASSLAGEGTEAFF
J gene: TRBJ2-3; D gene: -; clone size: -; V gene: TRBV6-5; CDR3 DNA: TGTGCCAGCAGTCCCGGACAGCAAGATACGCAGTATTTT; CDR3 protein: CASSPGQQDTQYF
J gene: TRBJ2-2; D gene: -; clone size: -; V gene: TRBV19; CDR3 DNA: TGTGCCAGTAGTATAGGATCTGGGCACGGGGAGCTGTTTTTT; CDR3 protein: CASSIGSGHGELFF
J gene: TRBJ2-7; D gene: -; clone size: -; V gene: TRBV4-1; CDR3 DNA: TGCGCCAGCAGCCAAGGTACGACAGGGAGCGGGTACGAGCAGTACTTC; CDR3 protein: CASSQGTTGSGYEQYF
J gene: TRBJ1-6; D gene: -; clone size: -; V gene: TRBV11-2; CDR3 DNA: TGTGCCAGCAGCCCCGACAGGAACTCCTATAATTCACCCCTCCACTTT; CDR3 protein: CASSPDRNSYNSPLHF
J gene: TRBJ1-2; D gene: TRBD1; clone size: -; V gene: TRBV4-1; CDR3 DNA: TGCGCCAGCAGCCAAGATTTGGGGACAGAAATTGCGTATGGCTACACCTTC; CDR3 protein: CASSQDLGTEIAYGYTF
J gene: TRBJ2-5; D gene: TRBD2; clone size: -; V gene: TRBV11-2; CDR3 DNA: TGTGCCAGCAGCCCCTTCTCTGACGGGGGGGAAGAGACCCAGTACTTC; CDR3 protein: CASSPFSDGGEETQYF